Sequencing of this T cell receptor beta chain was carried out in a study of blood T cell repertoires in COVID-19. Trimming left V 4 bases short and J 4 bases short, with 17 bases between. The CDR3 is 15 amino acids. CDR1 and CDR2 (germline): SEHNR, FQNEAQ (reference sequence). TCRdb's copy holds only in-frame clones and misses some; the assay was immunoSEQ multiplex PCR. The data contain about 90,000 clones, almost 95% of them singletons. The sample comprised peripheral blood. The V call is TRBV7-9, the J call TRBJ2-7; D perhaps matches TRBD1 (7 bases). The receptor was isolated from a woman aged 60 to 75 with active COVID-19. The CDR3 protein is CASSSGGTEAYEQYF. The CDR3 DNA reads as TGTGCCAGCAGCTCAGGGGGGACAGAAGCATACGAGCAGTACTTC.